This T cell receptor (beta chain) was retrieved from a study of Ad26.COV2.S vaccination and SARS-CoV-2 variants. Looking at the study overall: Participant was drawn from the COV1001 Ad26.COV2.S trial arm. The study gave Ad26.COV2.S intramuscularly, once or twice 56 days apart.

This CDR3 comprises 16 residues. Germline V gene data show CDR1 as MNHEY and CDR2 as SVGAGI. V lost 0 bases, J lost 6 bases, and 4 bases stayed unmatched. Treatment meaning: around 19 received Ad26.COV2.S at low or high dose, single or two shots; about 5 received placebo; per-sample allocation not given. Vaccine and placebo recipients were sampled on day 63 after the first injection. TCRdb's copy holds only in-frame clones and misses some; the assay was immunoSEQ multiplex PCR. The sample yields some 390,000 clones, approximately 91% seen once. The chain recombines TRBV6-5 with TRBJ2-3; 12 bases align to TRBD2. The sequence was collected from a person between 18 and 59 years old who received the Ad26.COV2.S COVID-19 vaccine or a placebo. Source: peripheral blood, taken in a trial of Ad26.COV2.S vaccine versus placebo. DNA for the CDR3: TGTGCCAGCAGTTACTCGACTAGCGGGGGCATGGATACGCAGTATTTT. This translates into CASSYSTSGGMDTQYF.